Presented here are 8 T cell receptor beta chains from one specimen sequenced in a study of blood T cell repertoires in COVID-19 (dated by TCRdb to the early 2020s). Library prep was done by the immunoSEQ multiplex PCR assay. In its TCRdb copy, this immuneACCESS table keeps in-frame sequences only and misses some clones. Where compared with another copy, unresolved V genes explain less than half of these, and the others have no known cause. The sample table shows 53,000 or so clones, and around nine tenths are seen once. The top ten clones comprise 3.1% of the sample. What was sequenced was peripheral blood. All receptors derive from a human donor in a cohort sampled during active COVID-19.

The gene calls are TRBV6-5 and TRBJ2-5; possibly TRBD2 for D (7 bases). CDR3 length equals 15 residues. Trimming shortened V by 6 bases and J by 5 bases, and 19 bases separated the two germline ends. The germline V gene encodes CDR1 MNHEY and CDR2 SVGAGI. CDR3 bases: TGTGCCAGCAGGGCGGCGGGGGCGGTCGTGGAGACCCAGTACTTC. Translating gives CASRAAGAVVETQYF.

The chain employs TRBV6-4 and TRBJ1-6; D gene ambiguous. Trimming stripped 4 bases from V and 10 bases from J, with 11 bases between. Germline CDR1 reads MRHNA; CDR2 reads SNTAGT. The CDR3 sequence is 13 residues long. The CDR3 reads CASSADGNSPLHF. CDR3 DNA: TGTGCCAGCAGTGCTGACGGGAACTCACCCCTCCACTTT.

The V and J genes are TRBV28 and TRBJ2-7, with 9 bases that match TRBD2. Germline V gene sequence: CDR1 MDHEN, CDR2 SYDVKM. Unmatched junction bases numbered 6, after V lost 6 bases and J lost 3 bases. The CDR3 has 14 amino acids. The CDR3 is CASRAGGANYEQYV. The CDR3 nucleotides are TGTGCCAGCAGGGCGGGGGGGGCAAACTACGAGCAGTACGTC.

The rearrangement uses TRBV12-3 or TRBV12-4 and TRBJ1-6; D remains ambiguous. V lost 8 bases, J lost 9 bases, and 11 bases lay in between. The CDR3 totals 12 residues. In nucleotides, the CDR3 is TGTGCCAGCCGGACTGGTAGTTCACCCCTCCACTTT. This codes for CASRTGSSPLHF.

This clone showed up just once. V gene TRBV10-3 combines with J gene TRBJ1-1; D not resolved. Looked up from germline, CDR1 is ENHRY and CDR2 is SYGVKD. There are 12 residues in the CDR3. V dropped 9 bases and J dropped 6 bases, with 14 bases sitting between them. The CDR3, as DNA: TGTGCCATAGAAGACTCTGGAGCTGAAGCTTTCTTT. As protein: CAIEDSGAEAFF.

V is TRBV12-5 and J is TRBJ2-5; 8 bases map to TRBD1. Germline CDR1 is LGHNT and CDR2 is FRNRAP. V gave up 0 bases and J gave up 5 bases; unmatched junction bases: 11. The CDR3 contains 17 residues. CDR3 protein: CASGLVLGRTGHETQYF. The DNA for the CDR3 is TGTGCTAGTGGTTTGGTATTAGGTCGGACAGGGCACGAGACCCAGTACTTC.

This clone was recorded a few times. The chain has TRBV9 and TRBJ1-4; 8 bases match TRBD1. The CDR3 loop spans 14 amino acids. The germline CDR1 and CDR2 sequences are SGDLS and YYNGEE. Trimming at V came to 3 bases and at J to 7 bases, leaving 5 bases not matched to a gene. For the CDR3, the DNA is TGTGCCAGCAGCGATAGGACAGGGTTTGAAAAACTGTTTTTT. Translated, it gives CASSDRTGFEKLFF. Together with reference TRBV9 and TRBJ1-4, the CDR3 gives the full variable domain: DSGVTQTPKHLITATGQRVTLRCSPRSGDLSVYWYQQSLDQGLQFLIQYYNGEERAKGNILERFSAQQFPDLHSELNLSSLELGDSALYFCASSDRTGFEKLFFGSGTQLSVL.

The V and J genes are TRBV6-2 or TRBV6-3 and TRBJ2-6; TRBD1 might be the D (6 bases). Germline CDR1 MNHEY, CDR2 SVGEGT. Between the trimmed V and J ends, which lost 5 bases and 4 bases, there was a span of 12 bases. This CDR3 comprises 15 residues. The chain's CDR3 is CASSLTGSGANVLTF. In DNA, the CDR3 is TGTGCCAGCAGTCTCACAGGGTCCGGGGCCAACGTCCTGACTTTC.